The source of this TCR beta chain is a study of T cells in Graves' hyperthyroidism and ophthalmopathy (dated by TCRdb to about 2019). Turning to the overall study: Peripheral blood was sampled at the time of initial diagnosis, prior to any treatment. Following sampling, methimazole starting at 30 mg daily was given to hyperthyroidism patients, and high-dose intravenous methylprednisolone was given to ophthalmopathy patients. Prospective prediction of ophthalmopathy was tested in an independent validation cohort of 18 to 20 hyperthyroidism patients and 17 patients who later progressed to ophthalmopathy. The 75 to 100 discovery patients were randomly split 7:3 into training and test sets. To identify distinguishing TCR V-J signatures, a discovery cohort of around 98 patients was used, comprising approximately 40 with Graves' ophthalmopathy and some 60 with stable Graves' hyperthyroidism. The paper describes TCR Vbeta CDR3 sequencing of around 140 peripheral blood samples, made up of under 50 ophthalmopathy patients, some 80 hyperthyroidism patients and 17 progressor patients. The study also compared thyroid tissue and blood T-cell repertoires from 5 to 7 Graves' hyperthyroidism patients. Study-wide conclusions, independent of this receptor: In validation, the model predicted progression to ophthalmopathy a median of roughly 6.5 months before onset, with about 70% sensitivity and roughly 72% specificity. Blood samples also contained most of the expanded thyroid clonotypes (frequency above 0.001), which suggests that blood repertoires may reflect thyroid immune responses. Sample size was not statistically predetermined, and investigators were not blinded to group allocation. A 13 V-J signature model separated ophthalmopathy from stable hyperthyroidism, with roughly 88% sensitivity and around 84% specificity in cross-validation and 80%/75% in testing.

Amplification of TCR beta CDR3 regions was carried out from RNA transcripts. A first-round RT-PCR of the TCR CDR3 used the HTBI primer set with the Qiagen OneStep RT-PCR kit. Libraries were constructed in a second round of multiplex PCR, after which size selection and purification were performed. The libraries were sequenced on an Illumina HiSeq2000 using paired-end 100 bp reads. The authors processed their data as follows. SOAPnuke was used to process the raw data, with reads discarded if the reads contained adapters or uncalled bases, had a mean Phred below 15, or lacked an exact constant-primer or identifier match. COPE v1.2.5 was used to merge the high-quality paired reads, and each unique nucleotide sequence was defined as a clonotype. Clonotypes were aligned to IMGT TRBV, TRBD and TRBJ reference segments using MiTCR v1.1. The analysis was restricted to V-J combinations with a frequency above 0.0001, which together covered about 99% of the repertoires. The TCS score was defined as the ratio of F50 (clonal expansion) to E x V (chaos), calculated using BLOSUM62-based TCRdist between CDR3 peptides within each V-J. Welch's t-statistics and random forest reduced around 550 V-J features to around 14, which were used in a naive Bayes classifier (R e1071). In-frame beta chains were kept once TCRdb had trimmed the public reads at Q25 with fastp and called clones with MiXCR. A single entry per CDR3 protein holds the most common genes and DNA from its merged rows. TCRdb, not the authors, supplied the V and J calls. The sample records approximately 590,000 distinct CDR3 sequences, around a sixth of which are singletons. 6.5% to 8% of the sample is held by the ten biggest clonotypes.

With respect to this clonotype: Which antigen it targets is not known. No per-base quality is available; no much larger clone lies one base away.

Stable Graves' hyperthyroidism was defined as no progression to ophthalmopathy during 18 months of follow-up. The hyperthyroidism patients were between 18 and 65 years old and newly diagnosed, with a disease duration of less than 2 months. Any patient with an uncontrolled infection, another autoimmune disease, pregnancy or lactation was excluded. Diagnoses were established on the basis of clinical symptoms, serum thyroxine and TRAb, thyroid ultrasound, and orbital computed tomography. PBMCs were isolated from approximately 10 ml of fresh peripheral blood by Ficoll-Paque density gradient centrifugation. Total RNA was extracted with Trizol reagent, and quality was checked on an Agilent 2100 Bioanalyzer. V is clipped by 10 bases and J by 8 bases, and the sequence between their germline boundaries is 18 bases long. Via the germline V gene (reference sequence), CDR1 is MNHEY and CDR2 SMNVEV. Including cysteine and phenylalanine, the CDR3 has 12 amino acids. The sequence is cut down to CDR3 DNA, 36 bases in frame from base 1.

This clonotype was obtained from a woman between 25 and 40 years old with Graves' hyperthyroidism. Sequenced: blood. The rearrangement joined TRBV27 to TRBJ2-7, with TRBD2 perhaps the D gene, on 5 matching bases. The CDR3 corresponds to CAIGPEGTQQYF. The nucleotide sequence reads TGTGCCATCGGCCCTGAGGGTACTCAGCAGTACTTC.